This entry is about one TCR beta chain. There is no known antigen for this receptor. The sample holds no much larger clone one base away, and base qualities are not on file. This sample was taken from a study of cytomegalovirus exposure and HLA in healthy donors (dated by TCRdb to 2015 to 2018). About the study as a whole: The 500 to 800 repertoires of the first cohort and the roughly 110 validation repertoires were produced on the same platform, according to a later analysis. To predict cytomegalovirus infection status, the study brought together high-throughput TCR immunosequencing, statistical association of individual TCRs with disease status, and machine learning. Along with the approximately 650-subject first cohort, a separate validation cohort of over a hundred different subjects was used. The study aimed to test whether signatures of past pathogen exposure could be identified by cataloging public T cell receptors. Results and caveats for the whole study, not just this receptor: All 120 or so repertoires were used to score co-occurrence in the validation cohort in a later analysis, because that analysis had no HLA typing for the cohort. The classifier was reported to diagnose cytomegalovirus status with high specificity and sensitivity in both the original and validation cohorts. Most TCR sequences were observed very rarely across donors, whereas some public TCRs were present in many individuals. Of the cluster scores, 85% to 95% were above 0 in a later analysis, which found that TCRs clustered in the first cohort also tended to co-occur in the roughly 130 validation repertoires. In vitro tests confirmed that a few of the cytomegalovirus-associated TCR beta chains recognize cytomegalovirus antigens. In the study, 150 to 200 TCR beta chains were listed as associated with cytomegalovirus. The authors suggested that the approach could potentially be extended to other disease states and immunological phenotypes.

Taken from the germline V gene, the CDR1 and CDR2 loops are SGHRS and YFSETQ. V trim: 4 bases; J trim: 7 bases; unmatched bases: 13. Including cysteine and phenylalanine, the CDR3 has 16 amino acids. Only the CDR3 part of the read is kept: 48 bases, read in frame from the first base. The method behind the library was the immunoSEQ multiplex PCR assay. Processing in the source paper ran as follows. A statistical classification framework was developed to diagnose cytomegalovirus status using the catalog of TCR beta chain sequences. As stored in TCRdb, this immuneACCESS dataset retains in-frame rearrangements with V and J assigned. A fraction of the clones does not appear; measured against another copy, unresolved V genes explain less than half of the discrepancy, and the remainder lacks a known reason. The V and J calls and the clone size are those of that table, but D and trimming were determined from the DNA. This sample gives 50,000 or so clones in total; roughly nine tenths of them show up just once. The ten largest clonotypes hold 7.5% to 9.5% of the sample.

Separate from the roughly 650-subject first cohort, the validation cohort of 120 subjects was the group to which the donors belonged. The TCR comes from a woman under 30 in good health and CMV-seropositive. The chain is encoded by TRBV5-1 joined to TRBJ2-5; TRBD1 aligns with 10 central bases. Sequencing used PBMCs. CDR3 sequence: CASSQSTGGHRGTQYF. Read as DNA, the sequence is TGCGCCAGCAGCCAATCGACAGGGGGCCACCGTGGGACCCAGTACTTC.